This T cell receptor (beta chain) was sequenced in a study of blood T cell repertoires in COVID-19. The data were produced by immunoSEQ multiplex PCR, yet TCRdb's version contains in-frame clones alone and is incomplete. This sample has 350,000 to 550,000 clones, with more than 80% found just once. The CDR3 has 16 amino acids. Trimming cost V 6 bases and J 0 bases, with 17 bases left between them. Per the germline V gene, CDR1 is SNHLY and CDR2 is FYNNEI. The sample taken for sequencing was PBMCs or T cells enriched from blood (not recorded which). The J gene is TRBJ1-1, the V gene TRBV2, with D uncertain. This clonotype was sampled from a young man who had recovered from COVID-19. The CDR3 spells CASRKDGGSMNTEAFF. In nucleotides, the CDR3 is TGTGCCAGCAGGAAGGACGGCGGGAGCATGAACACTGAAGCTTTCTTT.